Listed below are T cell receptor beta chains from one sample, sequenced in a study of T cells after yellow fever vaccination. One entry per CDR3 protein, called by TCRdb with MiXCR from the 5' RACE reads. This repertoire shows roughly 520,000 distinct CDR3 sequences, 21% found once; its top ten account for roughly a sixth. The starting material was PBMCs, obtained 20 to 25 days after the first yellow fever vaccination. The receptors shown here come from a man between 18 and 29 years old who received the YFV17D yellow fever vaccine. Each CDR3 is given with its conserved first and last residue. Size values are once, few and many counts, or a class for expanded clones, and some rows have none.

v_call clone_size cdr3_aa
TRBV20-1 NA CSAFENYGYTF
TRBV6-2/TRBV6-3 NA CASSYPQVGYTEAFF
TRBV6-5 NA CASSYEGFKDGYTF
TRBV4-3 NA CASSQDRTGPYYGYTF
TRBV5-1 NA CASSLGDRVMVNTEAFF
TRBV25-1 few CASSDGASGGPGETQYF
TRBV24-1 once CATRDRYTGELFF
TRBV4-3 many CASSQGIYNEQFF
TRBV5-1 many CASSLETGNLYGYTF
TRBV4-1 NA CASSTTSGGTYEQYF
TRBV24-1 NA CATSDFGHRGETQYF
TRBV5-1 NA CASSLGHLRGYGYTF
TRBV20-1 many CSATGTGESGPQHF
TRBV7-2 few CASSARQFSYEQYF
TRBV20-1 few CSARDPGDVWSYEQYF
TRBV24-1 NA CATRGVRGRLNEQFF
TRBV29-1 NA CSVTYSRGFGGYTF
TRBV5-4 few CASSLDGQGDPIYGYTF
TRBV12-5 few CASGLGAGNTEAFF
TRBV6-5 few CASSYRVRETQYF
TRBV2 NA CASSWTGSSYNSPLHF
TRBV6-5 NA CASSYSGEANEKLFF
TRBV27 few CASSLTASHYEQYF
TRBV7-3 NA CASSFWSGTDNEQFF
TRBV20-1 few CSALDPGRSTGELFF
TRBV29-1 many CSVEVGSEEQETQYF
TRBV7-2 NA CASRHSDRNTGELFF
TRBV29-1 NA CSVVPKRSQGSYGYTF
TRBV14 NA CASSHLSGSYTGELFF
TRBV28 NA CASAAKNIQYF
TRBV27 NA CASSSAAGAYNEQFF
TRBV7-8 NA CASSSTSWRNTIYF
TRBV5-1 few CASSLDRGSGANVLTF
TRBV6-2/TRBV6-3 NA CASSPRLNTQYF
TRBV12-3/TRBV12-4 NA CASSYGTGSGNTIYF
TRBV6-1 few CASTWDRPPYEQYF
TRBV20-1 NA CSAGQADTQYF
TRBV12-3/TRBV12-4 NA CASSLIPGNTGELFF
TRBV11-2 NA CASSLGPGANEQYF
TRBV19 NA CASRNFLRGAITGELFF
TRBV5-1 few CASSLAPRDRYYNEQFF
TRBV12-3/TRBV12-4 NA CASSLPFKPPQETQYF
TRBV24-1 NA CATSDPGLAGGDEQFF
TRBV30 NA CAWSVLTVNQPQHF
TRBV4-1 many CASSQGTANSPLHF
TRBV15 NA CATSRDSAAYEQYF
TRBV19 few CASSGQGDQPQHF
TRBV10-2 NA CASRSSYEQFF
TRBV7-9 few CASSLSDSSAYNEQFF
TRBV18 NA CASSHPTGNEQFF
TRBV5-6 NA CASSLPGFVYGYTF
TRBV10-3 NA CAISESQSRYNEQFF
TRBV12-3/TRBV12-4 NA CASCPGQGVIGGNTIYF